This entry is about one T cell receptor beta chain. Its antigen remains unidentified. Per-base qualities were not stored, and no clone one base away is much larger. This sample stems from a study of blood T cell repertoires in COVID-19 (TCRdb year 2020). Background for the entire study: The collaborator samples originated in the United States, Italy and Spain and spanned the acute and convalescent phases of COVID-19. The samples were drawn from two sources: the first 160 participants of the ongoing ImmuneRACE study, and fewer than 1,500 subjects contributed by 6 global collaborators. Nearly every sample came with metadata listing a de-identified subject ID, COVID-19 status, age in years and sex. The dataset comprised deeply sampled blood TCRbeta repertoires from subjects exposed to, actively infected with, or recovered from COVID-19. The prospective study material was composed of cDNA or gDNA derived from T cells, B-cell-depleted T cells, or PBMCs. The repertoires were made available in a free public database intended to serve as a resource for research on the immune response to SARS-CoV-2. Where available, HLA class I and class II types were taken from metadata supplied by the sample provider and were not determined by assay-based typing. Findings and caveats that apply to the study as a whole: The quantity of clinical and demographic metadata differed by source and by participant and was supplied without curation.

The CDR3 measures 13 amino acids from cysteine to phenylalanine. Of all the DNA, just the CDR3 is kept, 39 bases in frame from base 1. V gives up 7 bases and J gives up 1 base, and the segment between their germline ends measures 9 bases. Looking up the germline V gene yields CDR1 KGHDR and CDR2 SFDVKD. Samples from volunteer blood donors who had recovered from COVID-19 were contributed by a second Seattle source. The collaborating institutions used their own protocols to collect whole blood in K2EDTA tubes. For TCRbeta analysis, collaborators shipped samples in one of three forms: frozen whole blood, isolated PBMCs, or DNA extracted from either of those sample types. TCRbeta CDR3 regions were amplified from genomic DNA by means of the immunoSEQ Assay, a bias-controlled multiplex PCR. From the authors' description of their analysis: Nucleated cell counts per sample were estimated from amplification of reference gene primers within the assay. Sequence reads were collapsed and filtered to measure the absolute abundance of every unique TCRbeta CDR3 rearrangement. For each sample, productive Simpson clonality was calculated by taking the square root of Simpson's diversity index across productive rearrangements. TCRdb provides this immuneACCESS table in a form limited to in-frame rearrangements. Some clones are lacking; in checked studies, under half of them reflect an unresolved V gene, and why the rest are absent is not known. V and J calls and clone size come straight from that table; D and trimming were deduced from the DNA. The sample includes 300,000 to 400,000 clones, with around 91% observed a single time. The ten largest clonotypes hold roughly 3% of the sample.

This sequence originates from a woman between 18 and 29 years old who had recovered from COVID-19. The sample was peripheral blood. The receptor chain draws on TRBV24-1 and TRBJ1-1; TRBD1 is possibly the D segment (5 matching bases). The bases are TGTGCCACCAGAACAGGTGCGAACACTGAAGCTTTCTTT. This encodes CATRTGANTEAFF.